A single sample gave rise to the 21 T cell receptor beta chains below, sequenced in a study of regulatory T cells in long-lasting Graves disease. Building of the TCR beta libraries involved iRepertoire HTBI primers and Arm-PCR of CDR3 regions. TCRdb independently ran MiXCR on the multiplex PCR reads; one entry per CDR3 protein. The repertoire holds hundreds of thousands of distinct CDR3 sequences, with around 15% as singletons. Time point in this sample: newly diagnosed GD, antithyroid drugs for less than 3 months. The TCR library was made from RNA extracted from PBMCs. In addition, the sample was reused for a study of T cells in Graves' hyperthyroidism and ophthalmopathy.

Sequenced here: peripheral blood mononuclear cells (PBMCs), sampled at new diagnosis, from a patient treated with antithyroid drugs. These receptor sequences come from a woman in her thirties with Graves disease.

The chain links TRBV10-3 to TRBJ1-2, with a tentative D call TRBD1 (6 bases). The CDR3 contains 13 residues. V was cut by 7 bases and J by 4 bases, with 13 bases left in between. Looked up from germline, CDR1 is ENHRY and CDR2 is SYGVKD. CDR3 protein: CAITDSKIYGYTF. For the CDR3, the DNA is TGTGCCATCACGGACAGCAAAATCTATGGCTACACCTTC.

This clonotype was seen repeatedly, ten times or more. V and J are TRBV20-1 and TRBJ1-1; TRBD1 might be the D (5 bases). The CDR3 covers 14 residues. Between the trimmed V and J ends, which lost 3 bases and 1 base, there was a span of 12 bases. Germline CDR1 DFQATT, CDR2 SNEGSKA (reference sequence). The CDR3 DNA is TGCAGTGCTAGGACTCCGGGGGGGAACACTGAAGCTTTCTTT. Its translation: CSARTPGGNTEAFF.

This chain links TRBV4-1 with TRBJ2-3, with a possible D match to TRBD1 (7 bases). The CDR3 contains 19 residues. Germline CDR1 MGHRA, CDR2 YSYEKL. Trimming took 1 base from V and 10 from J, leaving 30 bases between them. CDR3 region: CASSQAAPRQGGKEGAQYF. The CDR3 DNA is TGCGCCAGCAGCCAAGCGGCCCCCCGACAGGGTGGGAAGGAGGGGGCGCAGTATTTT.

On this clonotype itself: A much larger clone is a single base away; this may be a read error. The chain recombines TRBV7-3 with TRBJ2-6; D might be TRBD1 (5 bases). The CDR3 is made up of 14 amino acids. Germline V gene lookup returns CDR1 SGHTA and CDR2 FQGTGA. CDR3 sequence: CASGDGSGANALTF. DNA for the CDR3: TGTGCCAGCGGCGACGGGTCTGGGGCCAACGCCCTGACTTTC. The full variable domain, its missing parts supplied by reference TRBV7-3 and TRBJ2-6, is GAGVSQTPSNKVTEKGKYVELRCDPISGHTALYWYRQSLGQGPEFLIYFQGTGAADDSGLPNDRFFAVRPEGSVSTLKIQRTERGDSAVYLCASGDGSGANALTFGAGSRLTVL.

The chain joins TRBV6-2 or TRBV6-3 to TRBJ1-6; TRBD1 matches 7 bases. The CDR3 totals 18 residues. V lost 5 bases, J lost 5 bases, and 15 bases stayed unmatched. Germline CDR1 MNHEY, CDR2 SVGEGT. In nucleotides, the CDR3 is TGTGCCAGCAGTACCGGGACAGACCATCCTTCTCATAATTCACCCCTCCACTTT. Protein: CASSTGTDHPSHNSPLHF.

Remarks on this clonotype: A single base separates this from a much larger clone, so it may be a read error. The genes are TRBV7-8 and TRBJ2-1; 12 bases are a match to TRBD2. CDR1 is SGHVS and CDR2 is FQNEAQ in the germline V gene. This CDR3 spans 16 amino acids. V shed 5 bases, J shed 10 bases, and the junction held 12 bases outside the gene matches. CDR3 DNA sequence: TGTGCCAGCAGCGGACACAGGACTAGCGGGATGAACGAGCAGTTCTTC. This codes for CASSGHRTSGMNEQFF. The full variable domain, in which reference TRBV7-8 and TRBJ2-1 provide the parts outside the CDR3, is GAGVSQSPRYKVAKRGQDVALRCDPISGHVSLFWYQQALGQGPEFLTYFQNEAQLDKSGLPSDRFFAERPEGSVSTLKIQRTQQEDSAVYLCASSGHRTSGMNEQFFGPGTRLTVL.

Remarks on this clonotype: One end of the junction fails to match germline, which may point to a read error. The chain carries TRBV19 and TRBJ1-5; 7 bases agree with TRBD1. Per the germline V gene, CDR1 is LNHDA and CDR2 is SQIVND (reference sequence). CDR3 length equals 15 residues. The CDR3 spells CASRWGTDSNQSQHF. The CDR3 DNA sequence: TGTGCCAGTAGATGGGGGACAGACAGCAATCAGTCCCAGCATTTT.

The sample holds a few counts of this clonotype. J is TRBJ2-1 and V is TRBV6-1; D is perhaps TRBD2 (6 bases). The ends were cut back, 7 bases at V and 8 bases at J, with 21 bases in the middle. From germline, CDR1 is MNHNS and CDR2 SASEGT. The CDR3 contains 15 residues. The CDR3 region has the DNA TGTGCCAGCACCGACCGCACAGGTCCGGGGGATGAGCAGTTCTTC. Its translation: CASTDRTGPGDEQFF.

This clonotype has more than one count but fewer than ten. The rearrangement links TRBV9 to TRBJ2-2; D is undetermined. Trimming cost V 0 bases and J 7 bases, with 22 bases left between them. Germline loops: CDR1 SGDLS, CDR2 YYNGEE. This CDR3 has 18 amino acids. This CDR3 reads CASSVAPRGSQSHGELFF. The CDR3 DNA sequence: TGTGCCAGCAGCGTAGCCCCCCGCGGCTCTCAAAGTCACGGGGAGCTGTTTTTT.

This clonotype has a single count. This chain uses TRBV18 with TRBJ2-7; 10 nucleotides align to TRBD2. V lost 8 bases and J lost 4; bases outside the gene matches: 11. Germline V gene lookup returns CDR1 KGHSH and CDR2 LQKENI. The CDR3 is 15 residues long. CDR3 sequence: CASSMTSSGSYEQYF. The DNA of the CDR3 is TGTGCCAGCAGTATGACGTCTAGCGGGAGTTACGAGCAGTACTTC. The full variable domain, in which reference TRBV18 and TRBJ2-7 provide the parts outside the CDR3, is NAGVMQNPRHLVRRRGQEARLRCSPMKGHSHVYWYRQLPEEGLKFMVYLQKENIIDESGMPKERFSAEFPKEGPSILRIQQVVRGDSAAYFCASSMTSSGSYEQYFGPGTRLTVT.

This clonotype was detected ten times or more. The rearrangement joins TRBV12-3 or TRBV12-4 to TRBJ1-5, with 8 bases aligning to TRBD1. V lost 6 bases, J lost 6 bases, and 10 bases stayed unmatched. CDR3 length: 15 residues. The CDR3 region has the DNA TGTGCCAGCAGCCTCGGACAGGGTTTGGGTCAGCCCCAGCATTTT. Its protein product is CASSLGQGLGQPQHF.

The CDR3 nucleotides are TGTGCCAGCAGTTTAGCGCGTTGGCAGCCGAACACTGAAGCTTTCTTT. Translating it yields CASSLARWQPNTEAFF. The V and J genes are TRBV12-3 or TRBV12-4 and TRBJ1-1; D is unresolved. Trimming removed 0 bases from V and 1 base from J, with 12 bases in between. The CDR3 is 16 residues long.

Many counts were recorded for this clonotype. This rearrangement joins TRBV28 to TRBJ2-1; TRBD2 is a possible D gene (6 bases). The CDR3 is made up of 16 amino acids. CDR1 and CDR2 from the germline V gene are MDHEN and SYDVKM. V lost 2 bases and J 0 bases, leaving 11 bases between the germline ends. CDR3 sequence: CASSLGLYSSYNEQFF. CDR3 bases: TGTGCCAGCAGTTTAGGACTATATAGCTCCTACAATGAGCAGTTCTTC.

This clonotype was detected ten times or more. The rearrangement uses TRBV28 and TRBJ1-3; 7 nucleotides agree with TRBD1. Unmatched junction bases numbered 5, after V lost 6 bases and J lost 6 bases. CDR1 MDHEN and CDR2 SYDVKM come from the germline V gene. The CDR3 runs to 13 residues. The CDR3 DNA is TGTGCCAGCAGACCACAGGGGCCAAACACCATATATTTT. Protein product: CASRPQGPNTIYF.

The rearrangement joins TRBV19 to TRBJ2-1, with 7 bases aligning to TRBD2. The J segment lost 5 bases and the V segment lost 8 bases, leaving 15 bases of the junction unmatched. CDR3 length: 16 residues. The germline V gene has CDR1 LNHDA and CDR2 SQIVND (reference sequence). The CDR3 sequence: CASRQSREAAHNEQFF. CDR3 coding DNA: TGTGCCAGTCGGCAGTCACGGGAGGCCGCCCACAATGAGCAGTTCTTC.

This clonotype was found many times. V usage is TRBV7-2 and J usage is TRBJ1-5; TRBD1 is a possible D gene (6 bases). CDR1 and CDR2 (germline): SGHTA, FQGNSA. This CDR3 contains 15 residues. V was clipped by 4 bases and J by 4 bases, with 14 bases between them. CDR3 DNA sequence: TGTGCCAGCAGCTACTATCGGGGGCCGAATCAGCCCCAGCATTTT. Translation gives CASSYYRGPNQPQHF.

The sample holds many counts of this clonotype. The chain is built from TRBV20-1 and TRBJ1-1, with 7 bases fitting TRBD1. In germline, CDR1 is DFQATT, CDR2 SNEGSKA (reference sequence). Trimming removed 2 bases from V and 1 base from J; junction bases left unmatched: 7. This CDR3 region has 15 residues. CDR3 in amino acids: CSARPRGARNTEAFF. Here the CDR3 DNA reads TGCAGTGCTAGACCCAGGGGGGCAAGGAACACTGAAGCTTTCTTT.

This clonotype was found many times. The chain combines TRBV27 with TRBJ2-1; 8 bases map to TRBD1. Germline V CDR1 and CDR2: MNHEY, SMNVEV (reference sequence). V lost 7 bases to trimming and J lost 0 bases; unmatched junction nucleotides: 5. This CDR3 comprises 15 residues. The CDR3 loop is CASIPDRGSYNEQFF. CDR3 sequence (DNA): TGTGCCAGCATCCCTGACAGGGGCTCCTACAATGAGCAGTTCTTC.

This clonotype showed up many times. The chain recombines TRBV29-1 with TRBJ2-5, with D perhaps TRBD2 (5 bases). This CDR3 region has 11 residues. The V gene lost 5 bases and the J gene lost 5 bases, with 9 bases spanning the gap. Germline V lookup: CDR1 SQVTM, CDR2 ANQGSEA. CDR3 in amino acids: CSVPERETQYF. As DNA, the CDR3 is TGCAGCGTTCCTGAGCGGGAGACCCAGTACTTC.

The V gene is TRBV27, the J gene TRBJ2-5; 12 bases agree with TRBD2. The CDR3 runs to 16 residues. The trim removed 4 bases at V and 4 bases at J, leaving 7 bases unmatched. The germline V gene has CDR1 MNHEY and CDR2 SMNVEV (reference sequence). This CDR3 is CASSSRLAGVLETQYF. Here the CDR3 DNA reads TGTGCCAGCAGTTCGCGACTAGCGGGAGTACTAGAGACCCAGTACTTC.

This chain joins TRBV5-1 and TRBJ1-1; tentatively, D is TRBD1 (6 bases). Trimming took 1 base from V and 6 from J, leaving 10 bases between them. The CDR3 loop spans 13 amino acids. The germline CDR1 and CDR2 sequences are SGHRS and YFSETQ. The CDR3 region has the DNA TGCGCCAGCAGCTTGATGGGGGGCCCTGAAGCTTTCTTT. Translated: CASSLMGGPEAFF. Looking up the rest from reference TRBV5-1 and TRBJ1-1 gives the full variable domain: KAGVTQTPRYLIKTRGQQVTLSCSPISGHRSVSWYQQTPGQGLQFLFEYFSETQRNKGNFPGRFSGRQFSNSRSEMNVSTLELGDSALYLCASSLMGGPEAFFGQGTRLTVV.